One and the same sample provided the 14 T cell receptor beta chains below, sequenced in a study of post-analysis software for immune sequencing data. No cognate antigen is known for these TCRs. Broader study findings: Relative to controls, patients had five TRBV segments at higher frequency, with TRBV5-6, TRBV5-1 and TRBV20-1 among these.

Included in the TCR beta cDNA libraries were unique molecular identifiers. TCRdb analysed the PCR reads with MiXCR anew, one entry per CDR3 protein. The sample yields some 690,000 distinct CDR3 sequences, 25% to 30% seen once. Sequenced: blood. The source of these receptors is a girl between 10 and 17 years old with multiple sclerosis.

This clonotype came up a few times. This chain uses TRBV12-3 or TRBV12-4 with TRBJ1-5, with D possibly matching TRBD1 (5 bases). The V and J ends lost 7 bases and 1 base respectively, with 14 bases between them. The CDR3 has 15 amino acids. The CDR3 loop reads CASTWGRQSNQPQHF. In DNA, the CDR3 is TGTGCCAGCACCTGGGGCAGACAAAGCAATCAGCCCCAGCATTTT.

The V call is TRBV4-1, the J call TRBJ1-1; D remains ambiguous. Germline CDR1 is MGHRA and CDR2 is YSYEKL. The CDR3 runs to 17 residues. Trimming cost V 1 base and J 0 bases, with 15 bases left between them. As DNA, the CDR3 is TGCGCCAGCAGCCAAGTCGACTTCCTCGCCATGAACACTGAAGCTTTCTTT. Protein sequence: CASSQVDFLAMNTEAFF.

V gene TRBV5-1 combines with J gene TRBJ2-1; TRBD1 matches at 10 bases. Unmatched junction bases numbered 8, after V lost 4 bases and J lost 7 bases. Germline V gives CDR1 SGHRS, CDR2 YFSETQ. The CDR3 extends over 15 amino acids. In DNA, the CDR3 is TGCGCCAGCAGCGAACCGGGACAGGGGAGGAATGAGCAGTTCTTC. Protein sequence: CASSEPGQGRNEQFF.

The genes are TRBV6-6 and TRBJ1-4, with D perhaps TRBD1 (6 bases). In germline, CDR1 is MNHNY, CDR2 SVGAGI (reference sequence). The CDR3 contains 14 residues. Trimming stripped 2 bases from V and 12 bases from J, with 16 bases between. CDR3 sequence (DNA): TGTGCCAGCAGTTACGCAATAGGGAAGGGGGAACTGTTTTTT. Encoded protein: CASSYAIGKGELFF.

This clonotype was seen many times. This rearrangement joins TRBV29-1 to TRBJ2-1, with 9 bases fitting TRBD2. The CDR3 has 15 amino acids. Germline lookup yields CDR1 SQVTM and CDR2 ANQGSEA. The V and J ends lost 5 bases and 9 bases, in that order; junction bases with no gene match: 14. The CDR3 region is CSVPPGTSSIGEQFF. The CDR3 region has the DNA TGCAGCGTTCCTCCTGGGACTAGCTCGATCGGTGAGCAGTTCTTC.

This chain connects TRBV4-3 to TRBJ2-3, with D unresolved. Germline values: CDR1 LGHNA, CDR2 YSLEER. The CDR3 contains 15 residues. V was clipped by 0 bases and J by 5 bases, with 12 bases between them. As DNA, the CDR3 is TGCGCCAGCAGCCAAGAATTAGTGACGGGAGATACGCAGTATTTT. Encoded protein: CASSQELVTGDTQYF.

For this clonotype: Its ends do not fully match the called genes, so a read error is possible. The chain carries TRBV3-1 and TRBJ1-6; no definite D call. Germline V gene data show CDR1 as LGHDT and CDR2 as YNNKEL (reference sequence). The CDR3 sequence is 16 residues long. CDR3 loop: CASSHSGEGRNSPPHF. The CDR3 nucleotides read TGTGCCAGCAGCCATAGCGGGGAAGGAAGGAATTCACCCCCCCACTTT.

The rearrangement links TRBV7-9 to TRBJ2-1, with 7 bases lining up with TRBD2. The CDR3 has 16 residues. Germline loops: CDR1 SEHNR, CDR2 FQNEAQ (reference sequence). V shed 5 bases, J shed 6 bases, and the junction held 13 bases outside the gene matches. The DNA for the CDR3 is TGTGCCAGCAGCCCAAGGGGAGCACGGGGGGTCAATGAGCAGTTCTTC. Translating it yields CASSPRGARGVNEQFF.

This clonotype was detected a few times. The chain has TRBV7-6 and TRBJ2-7, with 9 bases that match TRBD1. This CDR3 region has 14 residues. The trim removed 5 bases at V and 6 bases at J, leaving 8 bases unmatched. Looked up from germline, CDR1 is SGHVS and CDR2 is FNYEAQ. The CDR3 DNA is TGTGCCAGCAGCGCCGGGACAGGGACCTCCGAGCAGTACTTC. It translates to CASSAGTGTSEQYF.

The rearrangement uses TRBV10-3 and TRBJ2-4, with 7 bases lining up with TRBD1. The CDR3 has 15 amino acids. CDR1 is ENHRY and CDR2 is SYGVKD in the germline V gene. J lost 6 bases, V lost 2 bases, and 7 bases had no gene match. The CDR3 spells CAISEGYRGLNIQYF. The DNA for the CDR3 is TGTGCCATCAGTGAGGGTTACAGGGGCCTAAACATTCAGTACTTC.

The table lists this clonotype with a few counts. This chain connects TRBV28 to TRBJ1-2, with D hard to call. Trimming left V 4 bases short and J 0 bases short, with 12 bases between. This CDR3 has 15 amino acids. Germline V CDR1 and CDR2: MDHEN, SYDVKM. The CDR3: CASSSRTVSNYGYTF. In nucleotides, the CDR3 is TGTGCCAGCAGTTCCCGGACGGTCTCTAACTATGGCTACACCTTC.

This clonotype has at least ten counts. The rearrangement links TRBV29-1 to TRBJ2-3; the D gene is possibly TRBD1 (5 bases). V was trimmed by 7 bases and J by 5 bases, leaving 10 bases between them. The CDR3 covers 11 residues. Per the germline V gene, CDR1 is SQVTM and CDR2 is ANQGSEA. CDR3 amino acids: CSAPQGDTQYF. The CDR3 region has the DNA TGCAGCGCCCCCCAGGGAGATACGCAGTATTTT.

This clonotype came up a few times. This chain joins TRBV6-1 and TRBJ2-3; a weak D match, TRBD2 (6 bases). From germline, CDR1 is MNHNS and CDR2 SASEGT. Trimming left V 4 bases short and J 4 bases short, with 15 bases between. The CDR3 length is 15 residues. CDR3 sequence reads: CASSALTRRADTQYF. CDR3 nucleotide sequence: TGTGCCAGCAGTGCGCTGACTAGGCGGGCAGATACGCAGTATTTT.

CDR3: CASSEHQGSGANVLTF. The CDR3 nucleotides read TGTGCCAGCAGTGAACACCAGGGCTCTGGGGCCAACGTCCTGACTTTC. The chain carries TRBV6-1 and TRBJ2-6, with TRBD1 as a possible D gene (5 bases). Trimming cost V 2 bases and J 0 bases, with 8 bases left between them. The CDR3 has 16 residues. Germline assignment: CDR1 MNHNS and CDR2 SASEGT.